This passage covers 9 T cell receptor beta chains from one sample sequenced in a study of T cell repertoires in aging, cancer and after chemotherapy. A mixed TRB-A/B primer pool amplified rearranged TRB by multiplex touch-down PCR. TCRdb processed the multiplex PCR reads anew with MiXCR; each CDR3 protein has one entry. The sample lists several thousand distinct CDR3 sequences, approximately 20% occurring once. Peripheral blood genomic DNA, not sorted cells or RNA, was the template. Source material: blood. The receptor set was obtained from a human donor in good health.

A note on this clonotype: One junction end disagrees with the germline gene, perhaps due to a read error. V and J are TRBV5-1 and TRBJ1-3; D gene uncertain. This CDR3 region has 14 residues. CDR1 is SGHRS and CDR2 is YFSETQ in the germline V gene. Here the CDR3 DNA reads TGCGCCAGCAGCCCGACGGACGGAGGAAACACCATATGTTTT. Protein: CASSPTDGGNTICF.

The chain recombines TRBV6-6 with TRBJ2-5; unclear D gene. CDR3 size: 11 residues. Germline CDR1 is MNHNY and CDR2 is SVGAGI (reference sequence). The ends were cut back, 6 bases at V and 2 bases at J, with 4 bases in the middle. The CDR3: CASSIQETQYF. The CDR3, as DNA: TGTGCCAGCAGCATACAAGAGACCCAGTACTTC.

This clonotype has a count of ten or more. CDR3 bases: TGCAGTGCTAGAGATCCAAAGAGGGGGGTAGCGGTTTACAATGAGCAGTTCTTC. Translation gives CSARDPKRGVAVYNEQFF. This chain links TRBV20-1 with TRBJ2-1; possibly TRBD1 or TRBD2 for D (6 bases each). V was shortened by 0 bases and J by 4 bases, with 22 bases between the two germline ends. The germline V gene has CDR1 DFQATT and CDR2 SNEGSKA (reference sequence). CDR3 length: 18 residues.

By proportion, this clonotype is medium-sized. The chain has TRBV27 and TRBJ1-1, with D possibly TRBD1 on 5 matching bases. Between the trimmed V and J ends, which lost 2 bases and 8 bases, there was a span of 6 bases. This CDR3 comprises 11 residues. Per the germline V gene, CDR1 is MNHEY and CDR2 is SMNVEV (reference sequence). For the CDR3, the DNA is TGTGCCAGCAGTTTACGGGGGGAAGCTTTCTTT. It is translated as CASSLRGEAFF.

This clonotype counts as medium-sized. The genes are TRBV7-2 and TRBJ2-6; D is unresolved. Trimming pared 1 base from V and 1 base from J, leaving 5 bases between. Germline-derived CDR1 and CDR2 are SGHTA and FQGNSA. The CDR3 is made up of 15 amino acids. The CDR3 region is CASSLVPSGANVLTF. DNA of the CDR3: TGTGCCAGCAGCTTAGTCCCATCTGGGGCCAACGTCCTGACTTTC.

This clonotype is labeled medium-sized (0.01 to 0.1%). The chain has TRBV6-5 and TRBJ1-1; no firm D call. Between the trimmed V and J ends, which lost 2 bases and 0 bases, there was a span of 10 bases. The germline CDR1 and CDR2 sequences are MNHEY and SVGAGI. The CDR3 has 15 residues. CDR3 coding DNA: TGTGCCAGCAGTTACGGGTCGGGGTTGAACACTGAAGCTTTCTTT. Amino acid sequence: CASSYGSGLNTEAFF.

The rearrangement joins TRBV5-5 to TRBJ2-7; 10 nucleotides match TRBD1. Per the germline V gene, CDR1 is SGHKS and CDR2 is YYEKEE (reference sequence). The J segment lost 6 bases and the V segment lost 5 bases, leaving 5 bases of the junction unmatched. The CDR3 runs to 13 residues. The CDR3 spells CASSPDRGIEQYV. The CDR3 bases are TGTGCCAGCAGTCCGGACAGGGGGATCGAGCAGTACGTC.

This clonotype is medium-sized by share. The V and J genes are TRBV14 and TRBJ1-6; 11 bases match TRBD1. This CDR3 contains 17 residues. In germline, CDR1 is SGHDN, CDR2 FVKESK. Trimming removed 4 bases from V and 4 bases from J; junction bases left unmatched: 6. For the CDR3, the DNA is TGTGCCAGCAGCCCCCGGGACAGGGGGATTTATAATTCACCCCTCCACTTT. Translating gives CASSPRDRGIYNSPLHF.

In its sample, this clonotype is medium-sized (0.01 to 0.1%). The chain couples TRBV10-3 to TRBJ1-1; possible D gene TRBD1, 5 bases. V lost 5 bases and J 2 bases, leaving 9 bases between the germline ends. The CDR3 is made up of 13 amino acids. CDR1 and CDR2 from the germline V gene are ENHRY and SYGVKD. CDR3 protein: CAISSTGNTEAFF. The CDR3 nucleotides read TGTGCCATCAGTTCCACAGGTAACACTGAAGCTTTCTTT.